This T cell receptor (beta chain) was captured by sequencing in a study of CD8 T cells in Susac syndrome (dated by TCRdb to between 2018 and 2021). About the investigation overall: The study used repertoire sequencing to test whether antigen drove CD8+ T cell activation and differentiation in Susac syndrome. Broad study findings and their caveats: The number of individuals in the TCR sequencing and HLA analysis was recognized as being relatively small.

CDR1 and CDR2, looked up from the germline V gene, are SGDLS and YYNGEE. V is reduced by 2 bases and J by 4 bases, leaving a spacing of 14 bases between them. The CDR3 runs 15 residues from the cysteine to the phenylalanine. Of all the DNA, just the CDR3 is kept, 45 bases in frame from base 1. RNA was extracted using the RNeasy kit, and roughly 0.5 to 1 microgram was reverse transcribed with random hexamers. TCR beta CDR3 regions were amplified with the immunoSEQ multiplex PCR assay covering 54 Vbeta and 13 Jbeta segments. To correct PCR amplification bias, a synthetic template baseline was used for both primer optimization and computational correction. Processing in the source paper ran as follows. Reads were annotated to V, D and J genes according to IMGT and were analyzed with immunoSEQ Analyzer, with only productive sequences retained. Clonality was calculated as one minus the Shannon entropy normalized by log2 of the number of productive unique sequences. For each patient and control, public and private clones were evaluated among the 100 most prevalent clones. Susac-specific clones were defined as absent from healthy and MS cohorts, 850 to 1,300 published viral clones and other ImmuneACCESS disease sequences. TCRdb reprocessed the public reads (quality trimming at Q25 with fastp, clone calling with MiXCR) and kept in-frame beta chains. Each record represents a unique CDR3 protein, reported with the most common genes and DNA among its rows. TCRdb, not the original authors, processed these V and J calls. For this sample the table gives 120,000 or so distinct CDR3 sequences, of which 90% to 95% were detected only once. 0.093% of the sample is taken by the ten largest.

Peripheral blood CD8+ and CD4+ T cells from healthy donors, Susac syndrome patients and multiple sclerosis patients were profiled using high-throughput TCR beta sequencing. Treatment-naive patients with stable or active relapsing-remitting disease fulfilling revised McDonald criteria were used as multiple sclerosis controls. CD8+ TEMRA cells were enriched by FACS, while bulk CD8+ and CD4+ T cells were purified by magnetic negative isolation. Blood was collected in EDTA tubes and processed within 24 hours, with PBMCs isolated through density gradient centrifugation. PBMCs intended for TCR sequencing were cryopreserved in liquid nitrogen and thawed later in a water bath at 37 degrees C. Purity of sorted or isolated CD4+, CD8+ and CD8+ TEMRA cells was at least 90%. A word on this clonotype: The clone's antigen remains unknown. Per-base quality was not reported, and no clone a single base away is much larger than it.

Here the chain combines TRBV9 and TRBJ2-3; the D gene is perhaps TRBD2, on 6 matching bases. The sample comprised CD4+ T cells from PBMCs. The TCR was taken from a human donor with multiple sclerosis. The CDR3 region has the sequence CASSVRDSFADTQYF. The DNA sequence is TGTGCCAGCAGCGTCCGGGACTCCTTCGCAGATACGCAGTATTTT.